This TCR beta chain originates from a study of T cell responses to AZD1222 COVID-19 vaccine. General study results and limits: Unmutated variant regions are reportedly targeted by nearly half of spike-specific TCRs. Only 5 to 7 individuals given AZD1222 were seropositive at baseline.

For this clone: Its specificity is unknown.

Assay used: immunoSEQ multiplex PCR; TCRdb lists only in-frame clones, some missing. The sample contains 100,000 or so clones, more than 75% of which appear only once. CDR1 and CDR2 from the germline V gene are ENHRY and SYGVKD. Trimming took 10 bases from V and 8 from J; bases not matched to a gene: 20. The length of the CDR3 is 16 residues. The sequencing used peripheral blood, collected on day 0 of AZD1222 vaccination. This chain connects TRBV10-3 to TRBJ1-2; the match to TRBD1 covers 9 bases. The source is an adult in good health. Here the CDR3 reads CATVDFTLQGARGYTF. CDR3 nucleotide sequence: TGTGCCACCGTCGACTTCACTTTACAGGGGGCGCGGGGCTACACCTTC.